These 29 T cell receptor beta chains share one sample of origin, sequenced in a study of blood T cell repertoires in COVID-19. Libraries were prepared by immunoSEQ multiplex PCR; TCRdb keeps only in-frame clonotypes and omits some of them. This table holds around 250,000 clones, about 85% found once. Sequencing input: peripheral blood. All receptors derive from a man aged 18 to 29 with active or convalescent COVID-19.

On this clone itself: Other nucleotide sequences in the sample specify the same CDR3. J is TRBJ2-7 and V is TRBV24-1; 7 bases are a match to TRBD2. Germline values: CDR1 KGHDR, CDR2 SFDVKD. V lost 3 bases, J lost 4 bases, and 5 bases stayed unmatched. This CDR3 contains 14 residues. DNA for the CDR3: TGTGCCACCAGTGATAGCGGGGCGTCATACGAGCAGTACTTC. Translation: CATSDSGASYEQYF.

This clone was found once. The V call is TRBV15, the J call TRBJ1-5; 8 bases align to TRBD1. This CDR3 is 16 amino acids long. Germline assignment: CDR1 LNHNV and CDR2 YYDKDF (reference sequence). Trimming took 5 bases from V and 2 from J; bases not matched to a gene: 8. The DNA for the CDR3 is TGTGCCACCAGCGGGCAGGGGGCAGGTGGCAATCAGCCCCAGCATTTT. Its translation is CATSGQGAGGNQPQHF. The full variable domain, completed using reference TRBV15 and TRBJ1-5, is DAMVIQNPRYQVTQFGKPVTLSCSQTLNHNVMYWYQQKSSQAPKLLFHYYDKDFNNEADTPDNFQSRRPNTSFCFLDIRSPGLGDTAMYLCATSGQGAGGNQPQHFGDGTRLSIL.

This chain joins TRBV28 and TRBJ1-6; D is unclear. The CDR3 totals 13 residues. V was shortened by 3 bases and J by 7 bases, with 7 bases between the two germline ends. Germline loops: CDR1 MDHEN, CDR2 SYDVKM. This CDR3 is CASSLAENSPLHF. The CDR3 nucleotides read TGTGCCAGCAGTTTGGCAGAAAATTCACCCCTCCACTTT.

The chain couples TRBV6-2 or TRBV6-3 to TRBJ1-1; D is unresolved. V lost 2 bases and J 11 bases, leaving 9 bases between the germline ends. Germline V gene sequence: CDR1 MNHEY, CDR2 SVGEGT. The CDR3 length is 11 residues. The DNA of the CDR3 is TGTGCCAGCAGTTACGGAGGTCGGGCTTTCTTT. This translates into CASSYGGRAFF.

J is TRBJ2-5 and V is TRBV5-4, with D maybe TRBD2 (6 bases). Deletions cut 5 bases from V and 5 bases from J, with 10 bases between. CDR1 is SGHNT, CDR2 YYREEE, per germline (reference sequence). The CDR3 is 12 amino acids. The CDR3 coding sequence is TGTGCCAGCAGGGCTGGGGGGGAGACCCAGTACTTC. Protein sequence: CASRAGGETQYF. The full variable domain, with the rest looked up from reference TRBV5-4 and TRBJ2-5, is ETGVTQSPTHLIKTRGQQVTLRCSSQSGHNTVSWYQQALGQGPQFIFQYYREEENGRGNFPPRFSGLQFPNYSSELNVNALELDDSALYLCASRAGGETQYFGPGTRLLVL.

This sequence joins TRBV11-2 and TRBJ1-2; maybe TRBD1 (6 bases). CDR3 size: 12 residues. V lost 0 bases and J 13 bases, leaving 12 bases between the germline ends. Germline CDR1 is SGHAT and CDR2 is FQNNGV. The CDR3 protein is CASSLEFSGATF. DNA of the CDR3: TGTGCCAGCAGCTTAGAATTTTCAGGGGCCACCTTC.

V gene TRBV2 combines with J gene TRBJ1-5; no firm D call. The CDR3 length is 12 residues. The V and J ends lost 4 bases and 7 bases respectively, with 8 bases between them. Germline-derived CDR1 and CDR2 are SNHLY and FYNNEI. The CDR3, as DNA: TGTGCCAGCAGTGCTGGGGAGCAGCCCCAGCATTTT. It encodes CASSAGEQPQHF.

The chain is built from TRBV5-4 and TRBJ2-5; D not resolved. V lost 4 bases to trimming and J lost 1 base, with 14 bases between them. Germline CDR1 reads SGHNT; CDR2 reads YYREEE (reference sequence). This CDR3 is 15 amino acids long. CDR3 in DNA: TGTGCCAGCAGCCCCGCTAGAGCCACCCAAGAGACCCAGTACTTC. It is translated as CASSPARATQETQYF. Together with reference TRBV5-4 and TRBJ2-5, the CDR3 gives the full variable domain: ETGVTQSPTHLIKTRGQQVTLRCSSQSGHNTVSWYQQALGQGPQFIFQYYREEENGRGNFPPRFSGLQFPNYSSELNVNALELDDSALYLCASSPARATQETQYFGPGTRLLVL.

The chain couples TRBV28 to TRBJ1-2; D is perhaps TRBD1 (5 bases). The V and J ends lost 3 bases and 5 bases respectively, with 16 bases between them. Germline V gene sequence: CDR1 MDHEN, CDR2 SYDVKM. This CDR3 has 15 residues. The CDR3 sequence is CASSFPPGHEYGYTF. The CDR3 DNA sequence: TGTGCCAGCAGTTTCCCCCCAGGACACGAGTATGGCTACACCTTC.

The V call is TRBV9, the J call TRBJ1-1; 7 bases agree with TRBD1. J lost 1 base, V lost 3 bases, and 6 bases had no gene match. The CDR3 sequence is 15 residues long. Germline-derived CDR1 and CDR2 are SGDLS and YYNGEE. The DNA for the CDR3 is TGTGCCAGCAGCGAGGGACAGACTAGGAACACTGAAGCTTTCTTT. Amino acid sequence: CASSEGQTRNTEAFF.

V gene TRBV28 combines with J gene TRBJ1-5; D remains ambiguous. The CDR3 length is 12 residues. V was cut by 5 bases and J by 5 bases, with 7 bases left in between. Germline lookup yields CDR1 MDHEN and CDR2 SYDVKM. The CDR3 reads CASSLNYQPQHF. The CDR3 nucleotides read TGTGCCAGCAGTCTTAATTATCAGCCCCAGCATTTT.

The CDR3 DNA reads as TGTGCCAGCAGCCAAGAAGAGGAGGGTTTCTCTAACTATGGCTACACCTTC. Translating gives CASSQEEEGFSNYGYTF. V gene TRBV4-2 combines with J gene TRBJ1-2; D call uncertain. V lost 0 bases and J 0 bases, leaving 14 bases between the germline ends. This CDR3 comprises 17 residues. Germline-derived CDR1 and CDR2 are LGHNA and YNFKEQ.

The rearrangement links TRBV9 to TRBJ2-3, with TRBD2 as a possible D gene (5 bases). V was trimmed by 3 bases and J by 6 bases, leaving 14 bases between them. Per the germline V gene, CDR1 is SGDLS and CDR2 is YYNGEE. There are 14 residues in the CDR3. The CDR3 loop reads CASSASPGGDTQYF. CDR3 sequence (DNA): TGTGCCAGCAGCGCGTCCCCTGGCGGGGATACGCAGTATTTT.

The gene calls are TRBV10-3 and TRBJ1-6; perhaps TRBD1 as D (6 bases). There are 13 residues in the CDR3. The V end was cut by 10 bases, the J end by 5 bases, with 12 bases between. CDR1 is ENHRY, CDR2 SYGVKD, per germline. CDR3 DNA: TGTGCCACCACAGGGCCCCATAATTCACCCCTCCACTTT. This encodes CATTGPHNSPLHF.

The chain employs TRBV5-4 and TRBJ2-5; TRBD1 agrees at 8 bases. The germline V gene has CDR1 SGHNT and CDR2 YYREEE (reference sequence). The V and J ends lost 5 bases and 0 bases, in that order; junction bases with no gene match: 12. The CDR3 is 17 residues long. The CDR3 protein is CASSYSGGGWYQETQYF. For the CDR3, the DNA is TGTGCCAGCAGTTACTCAGGGGGCGGCTGGTACCAAGAGACCCAGTACTTC.

The sample holds one count of this clone. The chain has TRBV19 and TRBJ2-2; 7 bases are a match to TRBD2. V shed 5 bases and J 2 bases; nucleotides not matched to a gene: 11. This CDR3 is 17 amino acids long. Germline loops: CDR1 LNHDA, CDR2 SQIVND (reference sequence). CDR3: CASSPRGSGFNTGELFF. CDR3 nucleotide sequence: TGTGCCAGTAGTCCCCGGGGTAGCGGGTTTAACACCGGGGAGCTGTTTTTT.

This clone was detected a few times. This sequence joins TRBV28 and TRBJ1-6; 7 bases fit TRBD1. The CDR3 is made up of 16 amino acids. Germline V lookup: CDR1 MDHEN, CDR2 SYDVKM. The junction had 4 bases not matched to a gene; V was cut back by 5 bases and J by 0 bases. Written as DNA, the CDR3 is TGTGCCAGCAGTCCGACAGGGAGCTCCTATAATTCACCCCTCCACTTT. Residues: CASSPTGSSYNSPLHF.

The V and J genes are TRBV7-3 and TRBJ2-2; 8 bases align to TRBD2. There are 16 residues in the CDR3. In germline, CDR1 is SGHTA, CDR2 FQGTGA. Trimming removed 0 bases from V and 1 base from J; junction bases left unmatched: 1. CDR3 amino acids: CASSLTSGGNTGELFF. DNA for the CDR3: TGTGCCAGCAGCTTAACGAGCGGGGGGAACACCGGGGAGCTGTTTTTT.

The chain is built from TRBV12-3 or TRBV12-4 and TRBJ1-2; D might be TRBD1 (5 bases). The CDR3 has 13 amino acids. Trimming pared 3 bases from V and 6 bases from J, leaving 11 bases between. CDR3 nucleotides: TGTGCCAGCAGTTTCTCACAGGTACATGGCTACACCTTC. Protein sequence: CASSFSQVHGYTF.

This chain links TRBV6-5 with TRBJ2-7; perhaps TRBD2 as D (6 bases). The CDR3 extends over 15 amino acids. V lost 5 bases to trimming and J lost 3 bases, with 17 bases between them. CDR1 and CDR2 from the germline V gene are MNHEY and SVGAGI. The DNA of the CDR3 is TGTGCCAGCAGTCCTCCGAAGGCTAGCGTCTACGAGCAGTACTTC. As protein: CASSPPKASVYEQYF.

In this sample, this clone turned up once. The chain links TRBV5-4 to TRBJ1-6; 7 bases line up with TRBD1. CDR3 length: 16 residues. The V and J ends lost 4 bases and 9 bases, in that order; junction bases with no gene match: 13. CDR1 and CDR2 (germline): SGHNT, YYREEE (reference sequence). The CDR3 DNA sequence: TGTGCCAGCAGCCCCCGACCAGGGACAGACTCTTCACCCCTCCACTTT. Protein sequence: CASSPRPGTDSSPLHF.

This clone was seen a few times. The V and J genes are TRBV9 and TRBJ1-1; a weak D match, TRBD1 (5 bases). Germline V gene sequence: CDR1 SGDLS, CDR2 YYNGEE. With 0 bases removed from V and 8 bases from J, the gap between germline ends came to 11 bases. The CDR3 runs to 13 residues. The CDR3 is CASSVVSGSEAFF. The CDR3 DNA reads TGTGCCAGCAGCGTAGTATCAGGGTCCGAAGCTTTCTTT.

This sequence joins TRBV7-9 and TRBJ1-4; D is unresolved. V gave up 5 bases and J gave up 8 bases, with 12 bases separating them. The CDR3 consists of 13 residues. Germline V lookup: CDR1 SEHNR, CDR2 FQNEAQ (reference sequence). CDR3 sequence (DNA): TGTGCCAGCAGCCCGGAGGGAAGCGAAAAACTGTTTTTT. Protein sequence: CASSPEGSEKLFF.

CDR3 protein: CASYKTGPNTGELFF. CDR3 nucleotide sequence: TGTGCCAGTTACAAGACAGGCCCGAACACCGGGGAGCTGTTTTTT. V usage is TRBV19 and J usage is TRBJ2-2, with D perhaps matching TRBD1 (6 bases). The CDR3 loop spans 15 amino acids. CDR1 is LNHDA, CDR2 SQIVND, per germline (reference sequence). V was cut by 8 bases and J by 0 bases, with 13 bases left in between.

V is TRBV9 and J is TRBJ2-1, with TRBD2 matching over 10 bases. In germline, CDR1 is SGDLS, CDR2 YYNGEE. This CDR3 spans 13 amino acids. With V trimmed by 7 bases and J by 8 bases, 6 bases remained unmatched. CDR3 amino acids: CASSSGSGDEQFF. CDR3 nucleotide sequence: TGTGCCAGCTCTAGCGGGAGTGGAGATGAGCAGTTCTTC.

The chain employs TRBV15 and TRBJ2-7; 7 bases fit TRBD1. The CDR3 spans 15 residues. Per germline, CDR1 LNHNV and CDR2 YYDKDF (reference sequence). Trimming took 0 bases from V and 6 from J; bases not matched to a gene: 8. The CDR3 spells CATSRDRSQGVEQYF. The CDR3 DNA reads as TGTGCCACCAGCAGAGATCGGAGCCAGGGGGTCGAGCAGTACTTC.

This rearrangement joins TRBV10-3 to TRBJ1-5; 7 bases line up with TRBD1. The CDR3 contains 16 residues. Trimming removed 0 bases from V and 2 bases from J; junction bases left unmatched: 4. Germline V gives CDR1 ENHRY, CDR2 SYGVKD. CDR3 amino acids: CAISESSDRGNQPQHF. CDR3 DNA: TGTGCCATCAGTGAGTCCTCCGACAGGGGCAATCAGCCCCAGCATTTT.

V gene TRBV6-2 or TRBV6-3 combines with J gene TRBJ2-5; no clear D. This CDR3 is 13 amino acids long. The V end lost 2 bases, the J end lost 0 bases, and 4 bases lay between the germline ends. Germline CDR1 MNHEY, CDR2 SVGEGT. The CDR3 coding sequence is TGTGCCAGCAGTTACCCCTACCAAGAGACCCAGTACTTC. Its protein product is CASSYPYQETQYF.

The V gene is TRBV4-1, the J gene TRBJ2-7, with 10 bases fitting TRBD2. J lost 0 bases, V lost 4 bases, and 6 bases had no gene match. This CDR3 is 16 amino acids long. The V gene's germline CDR1 is MGHRA and CDR2 YSYEKL. The CDR3 DNA is TGCGCCAGCAGCCGGGGACTAGCGTCGAGCTCCTACGAGCAGTACTTC. This sequence encodes CASSRGLASSSYEQYF.